This T cell receptor beta chain was documented in a study of CD8+ T cells in alopecia areata. Study-wide background: C3H/HeJ donors with spontaneous alopecia, roughly 6-12 months old, supplied skin grafts to roughly 7-10-week-old female C3H/HeJ mice.

Using CD4, CD8alpha, NKG2D, NKG2ACE and other markers, pooled cutaneous lymph node cells were sorted. Sequencing used cDNA as its template, made by extracting RNA and reverse transcribing it. The table came from immunoSEQ multiplex PCR; TCRdb's copy has only in-frame clones and leaves some out. The record shows over 250,000 clones for this sample, with no singletons present. Losses at the gene ends were 0 bases for V and 6 bases for J; bases not matched to a gene: 1. This CDR3 has 15 residues. Germline V lookup: CDR1 NSQYPW, CDR2 LRSPGD (reference sequence). The study, taken as a whole, reports: Elevated clonality characterized lesional scalp relative to normal scalp, particularly in alopecia totalis/universalis. Patients showed less clear TCR sequence sharing than mice, possibly partly because of HLA diversity. There were also resident alphabeta T cells of normal skin sequenced in scalp samples.

In its sample, this clone was seen a few times. Its antigen is not identified. Genes here carry mouse names. The read stops 3 residues short of the end of the CDR3; the missing end is completed from the germline J gene. The genes are TRBV1 and TRBJ1-6; TRBD1 matches 8 bases. TRBJ1-6 is marked as an open reading frame, function uncertain. The receptor comes from a C3H/HeJ mouse with alopecia areata. Strain haplotype at MHC: H2-k. Sequencing input: CD4+ T cells sorted from a lymph node. The part of the CDR3 DNA that was read is TGCACCTGCAGTGCAGATCAGGGGGCTAATTCGCCC. This translates into CTCSADQGANSP. The full CDR3 protein is CTCSADQGANSPLYF.